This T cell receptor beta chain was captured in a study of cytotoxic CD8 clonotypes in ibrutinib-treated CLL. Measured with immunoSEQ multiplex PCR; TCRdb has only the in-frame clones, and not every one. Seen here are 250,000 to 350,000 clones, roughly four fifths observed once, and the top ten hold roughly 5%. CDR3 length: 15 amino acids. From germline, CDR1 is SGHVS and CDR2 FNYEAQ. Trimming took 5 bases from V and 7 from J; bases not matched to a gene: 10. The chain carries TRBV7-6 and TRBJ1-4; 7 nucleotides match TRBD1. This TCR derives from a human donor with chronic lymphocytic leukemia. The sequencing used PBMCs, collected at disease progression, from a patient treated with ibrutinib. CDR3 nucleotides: TGTGCCAGCAGCACTCGACAGGGAAAGGGTGAAAAACTGTTTTTT. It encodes CASSTRQGKGEKLFF.